This is a list of T cell receptor beta chains from one sample in a study of graft-versus-host responses after intestinal transplantation. TCRdb's table, derived via immunoSEQ multiplex PCR, lists solely in-frame clones and lacks some. This table has some 110,000 clones, 85% to 95% appearing once. Their target antigens are unknown. The source was unstimulated CD8+ T cells sorted from spleen or lymph node cells, collected before transplant. The source is a human donor who was the organ donor for an intestinal transplant. Both conserved end residues are part of each CDR3. Some rows have no size entry. The others give once, few or many, or a class for an expanded clone.

size,J,V,CDR3
NA,TRBJ1-2,TRBV6-1,CASSGTANYGYTF
NA,TRBJ2-7,TRBV5-1,CASNRQTVQRSAYEQYF
NA,TRBJ2-7,TRBV5-1,CASSAGRLEQYF
few,TRBJ1-1,TRBV28,CASSGGTRMSTEAFF
NA,TRBJ1-1,TRBV7-9,CASSPGQGKNTEAFF
NA,TRBJ2-7,TRBV5-1,CASSFGLAQEQYF
NA,TRBJ2-1,TRBV9,CASSVGTSNEQFF
NA,TRBJ1-1,TRBV5-1,CASSPGQGRLNTEAFF
NA,TRBJ2-3,TRBV5-1,CASSLAGGPTDTQYF
NA,TRBJ2-7,TRBV6-6,CASSYSYGNGEQYF
NA,TRBJ1-5,TRBV4-2,CASSQDGGPSNQPQHF
NA,TRBJ1-5,TRBV19,CASRGRGGNQPQHF
NA,TRBJ2-5,TRBV30,CAVTDTGALETQYF
once,TRBJ2-3,TRBV6-4,CASSDSESAGGRRDTQYF
NA,TRBJ1-5,TRBV6-1,CASSEWGTGYQAQHF
NA,TRBJ2-5,TRBV11-2,CASSPPRLETQYF
NA,TRBJ2-7,TRBV7-9,CASSWGLAGGESSYEQYF
once,TRBJ2-1,TRBV4-1,CASSQGGRVNEQFF
NA,TRBJ1-1,TRBV4-1,CASSQVAGEAFF
NA,TRBJ2-7,TRBV6-6,CASSYSPTFSYEQYF
NA,TRBJ1-1,TRBV10-3,CAISAEGGGNTEAFF
NA,TRBJ2-7,TRBV7-9,CASSLAGQFFYEQYF
NA,TRBJ2-1,TRBV4-1,CASSQAIAGGWFLNNEQFF
NA,TRBJ2-7,TRBV28,CASSLSRDRGRSYEQYF
NA,TRBJ2-7,TRBV29-1,CSTKQGQVGYEQYF
once,TRBJ2-7,TRBV7-9,CASSPPAAYEQYF
NA,TRBJ1-2,TRBV29-1,CSVPGTANYGYTF
NA,TRBJ2-1,TRBV10-2,CASSVTTSLFEQFF
NA,TRBJ2-1,TRBV6-1,CASGTLAGRYNEQFF
NA,TRBJ2-7,TRBV6-1,CASSDGQRTYEQYF
NA,TRBJ2-5,TRBV6-1,CASSEIRTDQETQYF
NA,NA,TRBV9,CASSARLAPYNEQFF
NA,TRBJ2-7,TRBV27,CASSPASAPTSYEQYF
NA,TRBJ2-5,TRBV9,CASSTGTSGQETQYF
NA,TRBJ2-1,TRBV30,CAWSVSLAANNEQFF
NA,TRBJ2-3,TRBV5-4,CASSFRLAEDTQYF
NA,TRBJ2-2,TRBV28,CASSSPTGELFF
NA,TRBJ1-5,TRBV10-3,CAISEPNPTGLKGPQHF
NA,TRBJ2-5,TRBV29-1,CSVIRRGLGGTQYF
NA,TRBJ1-2,TRBV30,CAWNSHEQFRIPGYGYTF
once,TRBJ2-6,TRBV10-2,CASAGYSGANVLTF
NA,TRBJ1-2,TRBV30,CAWSPGTNYGYTF
NA,TRBJ2-1,TRBV27,CASSSLGSYNEQFF